A single T cell receptor beta chain is shown here with its context. The antigen it recognizes is unknown. It has no much larger one-base neighbor in the sample; base qualities were not kept. This sample stems from a study of blood T cell repertoires in COVID-19 (dated by TCRdb to the early 2020s). The study in broad terms: Samples from collaborators originated in the United States, Italy and Spain and spanned both the acute and convalescent phases of COVID-19. The samples were drawn from two sources: the first 160 participants of the ongoing ImmuneRACE study, and some 1,300 subjects contributed by 6 global collaborators. Subjects who had been exposed to COVID-19, were actively infected with it, or had recovered from it provided the deeply sampled blood TCRbeta repertoires that made up the dataset. Sample metadata almost always included a de-identified subject ID, COVID-19 status, age in years and sex. The repertoires were made available in a free public database intended to serve as a resource for research on the immune response to SARS-CoV-2. The prospective study material was composed of cDNA or gDNA derived from T cells, B-cell-depleted T cells, or PBMCs. Where available, HLA class I and class II types were obtained from metadata supplied by the sample provider rather than from assay-based typing. Beyond this particular receptor, the publication reports: The amount of clinical and demographic metadata varied by source and participant and was provided uncurated.

The trim is 1 base for V and 7 bases for J, with a gap of 11 bases between the germline ends. CDR1 and CDR2 (LNHNV, YYDKDF) derive from the germline V gene (reference sequence). Its CDR3 holds 13 amino acids, cysteine through valine. Only the CDR3 portion is preserved as DNA: 39 bases, with reading frame beginning at the first base. TCRbeta CDR3 regions were amplified from genomic DNA using the immunoSEQ Assay, a bias-controlled multiplex PCR. In the original analysis: Within the assay, amplification of reference gene primers was used to estimate how many nucleated cells each sample contained. Sequence reads were collapsed and filtered to measure the absolute abundance of every unique TCRbeta CDR3 rearrangement. For each sample, productive Simpson clonality was calculated by taking the square root of Simpson's diversity index across productive rearrangements. This is the immuneACCESS table as TCRdb keeps it, with only in-frame sequences that have V and J called. A part of the clones is gone; compared with another copy, unresolved V genes explain less than half, and the rest is unexplained. V and J calls and clone size come straight from that table; D and trimming were deduced from the DNA. The sample has about 200,000 clones on record, 76% of them singletons. The ten biggest clones cover roughly 17% of the sample.

Participants in the prospective study were enrolled through a virtual design, were aged 18 to 89 years, and lived in roughly 24 United States geographic areas. In the prospective study, participants were assigned to cohorts based on the clinical history participants reported in a screening survey and a study questionnaire. Mobile phlebotomists in the prospective study collected whole blood, serum and a nasopharyngeal or oropharyngeal swab from every participant. Prospective study participants could optionally give additional blood draws and questionnaires over an approximately 2-month period. Blood samples from the prospective study were shipped frozen or at room temperature prior to DNA extraction.

This sequence originates from a woman aged 50 to 65 with acute COVID-19. The chain was built from TRBV15 and TRBJ2-7; TRBD2 is a possible D gene, resting on 7 matching bases. Sequences were obtained from PBMCs or T cells enriched from blood (not recorded which). The DNA is TGTGCCACCAGCAGAGTAAGGGGGGGTGAGCAGTACGTC. It translates as CATSRVRGGEQYV.